This entry concerns a single TCR beta chain. The data were produced by immunoSEQ multiplex PCR, yet TCRdb's version contains in-frame clones alone and is incomplete. Among fewer than 85,000 clones listed, 92% were seen once. This record belongs to a study of control samples from healthy donors and cancer patients. V shed 0 bases and J shed 9 bases, with 25 bases lying between them. This CDR3 spans 17 amino acids. The germline V gene has CDR1 SGHNT and CDR2 YYREEE (reference sequence). Sequenced: blood. The gene calls are TRBV5-4 and TRBJ2-7; maybe TRBD1 (6 bases). The TCR comes from a woman aged 55-70 years in good health. CDR3: CASSLDQGPLPTRSQYF. The CDR3 region has the DNA TGTGCCAGCAGCTTGGATCAGGGGCCCCTCCCTACGAGGTCGCAGTACTTC.